The 11 T cell receptor beta chains reported below all come from one sample, sequenced in a study of T cells in localized non-small cell lung cancer. TCRdb keeps only in-frame clones here, not all; method: immunoSEQ multiplex PCR. Altogether fewer than 35,000 clones are present, about 89% being singletons, with the ten largest covering 2.5% to 3%. Source: peripheral blood, taken before any cancer treatment. The receptor set was obtained from a female donor at least 60 years old with stage I lung adenocarcinoma.

The chain employs TRBV19 and TRBJ1-2; D ambiguous. V was cut by 10 bases and J by 1 base, with 13 bases left in between. In germline, CDR1 is LNHDA, CDR2 SQIVND (reference sequence). The CDR3 length is 13 residues. CDR3 nucleotide sequence: TGTGCCACCGCCACCGGGGTTAACTATGGCTACACCTTC. Protein sequence: CATATGVNYGYTF.

This chain links TRBV10-3 with TRBJ2-3, with 8 bases fitting TRBD2. Germline V gene data show CDR1 as ENHRY and CDR2 as SYGVKD. The CDR3 spans 14 residues. The V segment lost 3 bases and the J segment 6 bases; nucleotides outside the gene matches: 5. CDR3 in amino acids: CAISDSSGLDTQYF. The CDR3 region has the DNA TGTGCCATCAGTGACTCTAGCGGGCTGGATACGCAGTATTTT.

The J gene is TRBJ1-1, the V gene TRBV7-2; TRBD1 might be the D (6 bases). The CDR3 loop spans 12 amino acids. V was trimmed by 4 bases and J by 12 bases, leaving 15 bases between them. Per the germline V gene, CDR1 is SGHTA and CDR2 is FQGNSA. The CDR3 loop is CASSSEGGKTFF. CDR3 DNA sequence: TGTGCCAGCAGCTCGGAAGGGGGAAAGACTTTCTTT.

V gene TRBV28 combines with J gene TRBJ2-5; TRBD1 matches 7 bases. Near its end, the DNA agrees better with TRBJ2-7, so the J call may be wrong. The CDR3 spans 15 residues. CDR1 is MDHEN, CDR2 SYDVKM, per germline. The CDR3 nucleotides read TGTGCCAGCACCGCTTTGACAGGGACGACCTACGAGCAGTACTTC. Translation: CASTALTGTTYEQYF.

V is TRBV30 and J is TRBJ1-2, with TRBD1 matching 8 bases. J was trimmed by 4 bases and V by 4 bases; bases with no gene match: 5. The germline V gene encodes CDR1 GTSNPN and CDR2 SVGIG (reference sequence). This CDR3 is built from 13 residues. CDR3 region: CAWTSGGVYGYTF. The CDR3 DNA reads as TGTGCCTGGACCTCAGGGGGCGTCTATGGCTACACCTTC.

J is TRBJ1-4 and V is TRBV30; D is perhaps TRBD1 (6 bases). Germline V CDR1 and CDR2: GTSNPN, SVGIG (reference sequence). This CDR3 is 13 amino acids long. The germline V and J ends were trimmed by 4 bases and 0 bases, with 6 bases remaining between them. The CDR3: CAWKGATNEKLFF. The CDR3 coding sequence is TGTGCCTGGAAGGGGGCAACTAATGAAAAACTGTTTTTT.

On this clone itself: Additional DNA sequences in this sample encode the identical CDR3. V is TRBV18 and J is TRBJ1-5; no clear D gene. Trimming stripped 1 base from V and 4 bases from J, with 5 bases between. Germline V gene sequence: CDR1 KGHSH, CDR2 LQKENI. This CDR3 contains 13 residues. This CDR3 is CASSPQQNQPQHF. CDR3 bases: TGTGCCAGCTCACCACAACAGAATCAGCCCCAGCATTTT.

V gene TRBV18 combines with J gene TRBJ1-5; the D is unclear. The germline CDR1 and CDR2 sequences are KGHSH and LQKENI. The V gene lost 4 bases and the J gene lost 1 base, with 14 bases spanning the gap. The CDR3 is made up of 16 amino acids. In nucleotides, the CDR3 is TGTGCCAGCTCACAAAACAAGGTATTAAGCAATCAGCCCCAGCATTTT. Protein product: CASSQNKVLSNQPQHF.

The chain links TRBV28 to TRBJ1-2, with TRBD1 as a possible D gene (6 bases). The CDR3 covers 15 residues. The germline V gene has CDR1 MDHEN and CDR2 SYDVKM. Between the trimmed V and J ends, which lost 6 bases and 0 bases, there was a span of 14 bases. CDR3 sequence (DNA): TGTGCCAGCAGCATCGGACAGTACGCTAACTATGGCTACACCTTC. This translates into CASSIGQYANYGYTF.

This rearrangement joins TRBV9 to TRBJ2-1, with TRBD1 as a possible D gene (6 bases). The CDR3 is 14 residues long. V lost 0 bases and J lost 11, with 15 bases in between. Germline V gene data show CDR1 as SGDLS and CDR2 as YYNGEE. The CDR3 DNA reads as TGTGCCAGCAGCGTAGGAGGTACAGGGTCTAAGCAGTTCTTC. It is translated as CASSVGGTGSKQFF.

The gene calls are TRBV19 and TRBJ2-5; TRBD2 matches at 9 bases. With 3 bases clipped from V and 8 bases from J, the junction kept 4 bases outside the gene matches. This CDR3 is built from 13 residues. Germline V CDR1 and CDR2: LNHDA, SQIVND (reference sequence). CDR3 protein: CASSISSGKTQYF. The DNA for the CDR3 is TGTGCCAGTAGTATCTCTAGCGGGAAAACCCAGTACTTC.